Presented here are 5 T cell receptor beta chains from one specimen sequenced in a study of T cell repertoires in cytomegalovirus infection. These receptors' targets are unknown. TCRdb reanalysed the reads using MiXCR and keeps one entry per CDR3 protein. The sample lists 700,000 to 950,000 distinct CDR3 sequences; 32% were seen once. The sample here was cultured CD8+ T cells from PBMCs, taken from culture after CMV antigen stimulation. The receptors stem from a human donor in good health (CMV status not recorded). Some clones in this sample may be carry-over from other donors' samples.

This clonotype has more than one count but fewer than ten. The gene calls are TRBV4-2 and TRBJ2-3, with D perhaps matching TRBD1 (6 bases). Trimming stripped 0 bases from V and 6 bases from J, with 16 bases between. The CDR3 contains 16 residues. Germline V gives CDR1 LGHNA, CDR2 YNFKEQ. CDR3 coding DNA: TGTGCCAGCAGCCAAGAAGGGCAGGGGTTACTGGATACGCAGTATTTT. Its protein is CASSQEGQGLLDTQYF.

The rearrangement links TRBV7-9 to TRBJ1-2; D uncertain. The germline V gene has CDR1 SEHNR and CDR2 FQNEAQ (reference sequence). Deletions cut 4 bases from V and 3 bases from J, with 15 bases between. The CDR3 consists of 15 residues. The CDR3 is CASSSGRRRDYGYTF. The DNA of the CDR3 is TGTGCCAGCAGCTCAGGACGGAGAAGAGACTATGGCTACACCTTC.

This clonotype appeared many times. CDR3 residues: CASSSLGPYSSYNEQFF. CDR3 sequence (DNA): TGTGCCAGCAGCTCCTTGGGGCCCTACAGCTCCTACAATGAGCAGTTCTTC. The gene calls are TRBV7-9 and TRBJ2-1, with D tentatively TRBD1 (5 bases). There are 17 residues in the CDR3. Germline loops: CDR1 SEHNR, CDR2 FQNEAQ (reference sequence). V was clipped by 4 bases and J by 0 bases, with 16 bases between them.

This clonotype was detected only once. This sequence joins TRBV4-3 and TRBJ2-2; 11 bases align to TRBD1. In germline, CDR1 is LGHNA, CDR2 YSLEER. Unmatched junction bases numbered 6, after V lost 4 bases and J lost 8 bases. The CDR3 loop spans 15 amino acids. In DNA form, the CDR3 reads TGCGCCAGCAGCCCCAGGACAGGGGGCTGGGGGGAGCTGTTTTTT. It is translated as CASSPRTGGWGELFF.

This chain joins TRBV18 and TRBJ1-5, with 9 positions matching TRBD1. Germline trimming cut 2 bases from V and 1 base from J; bases unmatched to any gene: 6. CDR1 is KGHSH and CDR2 is LQKENI in the germline V gene. The CDR3 has 17 amino acids. In nucleotides, the CDR3 is TGTGCCAGCTCACCAGACAGGGGGATAGAGAGCAATCAGCCCCAGCATTTT. Translating it yields CASSPDRGIESNQPQHF.